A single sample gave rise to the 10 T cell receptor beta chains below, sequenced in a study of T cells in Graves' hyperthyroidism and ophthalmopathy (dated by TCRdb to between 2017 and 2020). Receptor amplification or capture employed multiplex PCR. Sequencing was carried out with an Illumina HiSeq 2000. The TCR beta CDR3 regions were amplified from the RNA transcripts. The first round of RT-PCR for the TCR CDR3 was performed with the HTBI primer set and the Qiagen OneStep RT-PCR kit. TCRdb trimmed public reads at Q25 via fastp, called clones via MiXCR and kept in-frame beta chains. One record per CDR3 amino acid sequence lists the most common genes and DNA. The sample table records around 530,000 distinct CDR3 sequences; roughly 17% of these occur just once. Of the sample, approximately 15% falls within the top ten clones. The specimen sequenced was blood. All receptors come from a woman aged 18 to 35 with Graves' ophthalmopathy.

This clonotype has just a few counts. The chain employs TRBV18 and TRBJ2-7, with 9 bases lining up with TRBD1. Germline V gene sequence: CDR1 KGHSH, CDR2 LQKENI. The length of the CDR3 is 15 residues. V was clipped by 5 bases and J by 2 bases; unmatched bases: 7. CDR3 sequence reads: CASSEPGQGPYEQYF. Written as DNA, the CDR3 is TGTGCCAGCTCAGAGCCGGGACAGGGTCCCTACGAGCAGTACTTC.

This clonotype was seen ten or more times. CDR3 in amino acids: CASSPSYEQFF. The CDR3 bases are TGTGCCAGCAGTCCTAGTTATGAGCAGTTCTTC. The rearrangement uses TRBV2 and TRBJ2-1; unclear D gene. Germline values: CDR1 SNHLY, CDR2 FYNNEI. V was cut by 5 bases and J by 8 bases, with 7 bases left in between. The CDR3 totals 11 residues.

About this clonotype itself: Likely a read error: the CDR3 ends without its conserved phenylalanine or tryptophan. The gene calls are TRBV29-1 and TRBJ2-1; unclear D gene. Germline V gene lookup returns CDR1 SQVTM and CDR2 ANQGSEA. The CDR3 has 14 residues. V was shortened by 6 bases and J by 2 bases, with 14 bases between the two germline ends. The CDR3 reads CSVPDGNPYNEQFC. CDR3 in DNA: TGCAGCGTCCCGGATGGGAACCCCTACAATGAGCAGTTCTGC.

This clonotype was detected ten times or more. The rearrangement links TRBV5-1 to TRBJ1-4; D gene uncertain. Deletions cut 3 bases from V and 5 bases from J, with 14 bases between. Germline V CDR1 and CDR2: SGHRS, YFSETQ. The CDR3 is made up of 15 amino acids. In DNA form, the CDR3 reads TGCGCCAGCAGCTCAGCACAGAGATCGAATGAAAAACTGTTTTTT. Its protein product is CASSSAQRSNEKLFF.

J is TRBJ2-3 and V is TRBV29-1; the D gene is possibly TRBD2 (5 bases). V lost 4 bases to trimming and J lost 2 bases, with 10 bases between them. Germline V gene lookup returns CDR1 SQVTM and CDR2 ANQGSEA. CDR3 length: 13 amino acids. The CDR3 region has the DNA TGCAGCGTTGCCGGACTGAACACAGATACGCAGTATTTT. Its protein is CSVAGLNTDTQYF.

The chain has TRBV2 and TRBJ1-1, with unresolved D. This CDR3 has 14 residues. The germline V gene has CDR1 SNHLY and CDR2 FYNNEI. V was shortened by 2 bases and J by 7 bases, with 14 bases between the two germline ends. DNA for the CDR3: TGTGCCAGCAGTGAAACGAATAACCCCCTTGAAGCTTTCTTT. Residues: CASSETNNPLEAFF.

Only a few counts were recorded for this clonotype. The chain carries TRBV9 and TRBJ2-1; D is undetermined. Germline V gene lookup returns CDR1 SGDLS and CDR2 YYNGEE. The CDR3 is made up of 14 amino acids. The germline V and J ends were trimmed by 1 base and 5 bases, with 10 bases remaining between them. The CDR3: CASSVLTVDNEQFF. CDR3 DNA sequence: TGTGCCAGCAGCGTACTGACTGTTGACAATGAGCAGTTCTTC.

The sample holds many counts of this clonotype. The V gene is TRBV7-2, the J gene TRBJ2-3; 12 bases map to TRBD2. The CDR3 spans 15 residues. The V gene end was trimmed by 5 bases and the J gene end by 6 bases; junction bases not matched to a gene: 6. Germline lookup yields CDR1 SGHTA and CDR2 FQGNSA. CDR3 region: CASSRLAGAGDTQYF. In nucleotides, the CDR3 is TGTGCCAGCAGCAGACTAGCGGGAGCTGGGGATACGCAGTATTTT.

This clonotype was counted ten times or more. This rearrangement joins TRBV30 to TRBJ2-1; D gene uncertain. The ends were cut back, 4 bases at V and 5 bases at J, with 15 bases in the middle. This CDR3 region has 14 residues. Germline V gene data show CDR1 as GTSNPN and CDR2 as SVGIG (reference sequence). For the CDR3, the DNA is TGTGCCTGGATGGTGAGACGGAAAAACAATGAGCAGTTCTTC. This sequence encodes CAWMVRRKNNEQFF. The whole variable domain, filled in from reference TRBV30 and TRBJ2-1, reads SQTIHQWPATLVQPVGSPLSLECTVEGTSNPNLYWYRQAAGRGLQLLFYSVGIGQISSEVPQNLSASRPQDRQFILSSKKLLLSDSGFYLCAWMVRRKNNEQFFGPGTRLTVL.

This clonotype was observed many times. CDR3 protein: CASSYTGMETQYF. The CDR3 region has the DNA TGTGCCAGCAGCTACACAGGGATGGAGACCCAGTACTTC. The rearrangement links TRBV11-1 to TRBJ2-5, with a weak D call TRBD1 (6 bases). The CDR3 sequence is 13 residues long. Germline assignment: CDR1 SGHAT and CDR2 FQDESV (reference sequence). V was clipped by 4 bases and J by 5 bases, with 11 bases between them.